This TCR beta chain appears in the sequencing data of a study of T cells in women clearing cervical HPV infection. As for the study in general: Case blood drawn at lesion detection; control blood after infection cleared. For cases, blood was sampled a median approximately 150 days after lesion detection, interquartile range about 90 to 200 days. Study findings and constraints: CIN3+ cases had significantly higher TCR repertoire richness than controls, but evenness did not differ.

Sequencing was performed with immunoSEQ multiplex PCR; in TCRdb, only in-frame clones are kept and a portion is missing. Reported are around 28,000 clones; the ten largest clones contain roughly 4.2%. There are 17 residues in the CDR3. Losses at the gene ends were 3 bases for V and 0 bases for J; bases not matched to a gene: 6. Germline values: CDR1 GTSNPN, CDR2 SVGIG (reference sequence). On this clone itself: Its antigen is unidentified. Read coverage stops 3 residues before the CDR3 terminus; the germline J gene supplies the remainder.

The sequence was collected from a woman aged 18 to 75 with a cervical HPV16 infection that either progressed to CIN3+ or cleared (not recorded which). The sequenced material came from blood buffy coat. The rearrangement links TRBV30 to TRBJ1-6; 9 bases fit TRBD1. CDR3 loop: CAWSWDRAGSYNSPLHF. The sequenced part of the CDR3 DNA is TGTGCCTGGAGCTGGGACAGGGCTGGCTCCTATAATTCACCC. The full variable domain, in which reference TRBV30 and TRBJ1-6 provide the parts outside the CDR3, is SQTIHQWPATLVQPVGSPLSLECTVEGTSNPNLYWYRQAAGRGLQLLFYSVGIGQISSEVPQNLSASRPQDRQFILSSKKLLLSDSGFYLCAWSWDRAGSYNSPLHFGNGTRLTVT.